This TCR beta chain was identified in a study of T cell responses to AZD1222 COVID-19 vaccine. Germline CDR1 and CDR2: MGHDK and SYGVNS. This CDR3 contains 13 residues. V was trimmed by 2 bases and J by 3 bases, leaving 7 bases between them. Profiled with immunoSEQ multiplex PCR; TCRdb holds only in-frame clones, not every one. The repertoire holds some 130,000 clones, with roughly 91% as singletons. This TCR came from an adult who received the AZD1222 COVID-19 vaccine. The starting material was peripheral blood, obtained 28 days after the second AZD1222 dose. The rearrangement joins TRBV25-1 to TRBJ1-2, with D perhaps matching TRBD1 (5 bases). The CDR3 here is CASSELRDYGYTF. The CDR3 DNA is TGTGCCAGCAGTGAACTCAGGGACTATGGCTACACCTTC.